Listed below are T cell receptor beta chains from one sample, sequenced in a study of OX40 agonist ivuxolimab in advanced cancers. Profiled with immunoSEQ multiplex PCR; TCRdb holds only in-frame clones, not every one. The data show over 85,000 clones, more than 85% seen once. The material sequenced was CD4+ or CD8+ T cells sorted from blood, taken in a trial of the OX40 agonist ivuxolimab. All receptors come from an adult with an advanced solid tumor such as melanoma, head and neck, liver or kidney cancer. The CDR3 runs from the conserved cysteine through the conserved F or W. The D gene is left open where the match is weak. Clone size, where shown, is once, few, many, or a class for clones that have expanded.

CASSSLASPSNQPQHF	TGTGCCAGCAGTTCTCTGGCCAGTCCTAGCAATCAGCCCCAGCATTTT	TRBJ1-5	TRBV28	-	-
CASSPGGGRNTQYF	TGTGCCAGCAGTCCAGGGGGGGGAAGGAATACGCAGTATTTT	TRBJ2-3	TRBV28	-	-
CASSPPKGANYGYTF	TGTGCCAGCTCACCACCGAAGGGGGCTAACTATGGCTACACCTTC	TRBJ1-2	TRBV18	-	once
CASSRGANYGYTF	TGTGCCAGCAGCCGGGGGGCCAACTATGGCTACACCTTC	TRBJ1-2	TRBV6-6	-	-
CASSYPNWGGGSYNEQFF	TGTGCCAGCAGCTACCCTAACTGGGGAGGAGGCTCCTACAATGAGCAGTTCTTC	TRBJ2-1	TRBV28	-	-
CASSFEIGPATNEKLFF	TGTGCCAGCAGCTTCGAGATAGGACCAGCAACTAATGAAAAACTGTTTTTT	TRBJ1-4	TRBV11-3	-	-
CASRLGLYRGANYGYTF	TGTGCCAGCAGATTAGGCCTTTACCGGGGGGCTAACTATGGCTACACCTTC	TRBJ1-2	TRBV5-8	-	-
CASSLFGTSGGYNEQFF	TGCGCCAGCAGCTTGTTTGGGACTAGCGGGGGGTACAATGAGCAGTTCTTC	TRBJ2-1	TRBV5-1	TRBD2	-
CAWSVRAPETQYF	TGTGCCTGGAGTGTACGGGCGCCGGAGACCCAGTACTTC	TRBJ2-5	TRBV30	-	once
CASSYGEGNQPQHF	TGTGCCAGCAGTTATGGTGAGGGCAATCAGCCCCAGCATTTT	TRBJ1-5	TRBV6-5	-	-
CASSLGSHIQYF	TGTGCCAGCAGCTTAGGGAGTCACATTCAGTACTTC	TRBJ2-4	TRBV7-3	-	-
CASSLWSGGPEDTQYF	TGTGCCAGCAGTTTGTGGTCGGGGGGGCCGGAAGATACGCAGTATTTT	TRBJ2-3	TRBV28	TRBD2	-
CASSQGHYSGNTIYF	TGTGCCAGCAGCCAGGGACACTACTCTGGAAACACCATATATTTT	TRBJ1-3	TRBV14	-	-
CASSPIGRAKNIQYF	TGTGCCAGCAGTCCTATCGGGAGGGCCAAAAACATTCAGTACTTC	TRBJ2-4	TRBV6-5	TRBD2	-
CASSQDVTGPNYGYTF	TGCGCCAGCAGCCAAGATGTAACAGGGCCGAACTATGGCTACACCTTC	TRBJ1-2	TRBV4-3	-	-
CAWNVWTSDGYTF	TGTGCCTGGAACGTGTGGACAAGCGACGGCTACACCTTC	TRBJ1-2	TRBV30	-	-
CGAASLHQPQHF	TGTGGGGCAGCATCTTTACATCAGCCCCAGCATTTT	TRBJ1-5	TRBV28	-	-
CASSQDINTSGRLETQYF	TGCGCCAGCAGCCAAGACATAAATACTAGCGGGAGGTTGGAGACCCAGTACTTC	TRBJ2-5	TRBV4-3	TRBD2	-
CASSSSGDNSPLHF	TGTGCCAGCAGTTCATCAGGAGACAATTCACCCCTCCACTTT	TRBJ1-6	TRBV28	-	few
CASSEEGGDTDTQYF	TGTGCCAGCAGTGAAGAGGGCGGAGACACAGATACGCAGTATTTT	TRBJ2-3	TRBV2	-	-
CAWSVRYDQPQHF	TGTGCCTGGAGTGTACGGTATGATCAGCCCCAGCATTTT	TRBJ1-5	TRBV30	-	-
CASSPRGGNYGYTF	TGTGCCAGCAGCCCCAGAGGGGGGAACTATGGCTACACCTTC	TRBJ1-2	TRBV9	-	-
CAWSAQGGQPQHF	TGTGCCTGGAGCGCACAGGGGGGTCAGCCCCAGCATTTT	TRBJ1-5	TRBV30	TRBD1	-
CASSVSRADQPQHF	TGTGCCAGCAGCGTAAGCAGGGCGGATCAGCCCCAGCATTTT	TRBJ1-5	TRBV9	-	-
CASSLLQGNYGYTF	TGCGCCAGCAGCCTCCTCCAGGGAAACTATGGCTACACCTTC	TRBJ1-2	TRBV5-1	-	-
CASSQAGVFFYGYTF	TGTGCCAGCAGTCAGGCAGGGGTTTTTTTCTATGGCTACACCTTC	TRBJ1-2	TRBV28	-	-
CAWSVFRLAAYNEQFF	TGTGCCTGGAGTGTATTCCGGCTAGCGGCCTACAATGAGCAGTTCTTC	TRBJ2-1	TRBV30	TRBD2	-
CASSQPGADGTIYF	TGTGCCAGTAGTCAGCCGGGAGCAGACGGCACCATATATTTT	TRBJ1-3	TRBV19	-	few
CAISPGQGSYEQYF	TGTGCCATCAGTCCGGGACAGGGTTCCTACGAGCAGTACTTC	TRBJ2-7	TRBV10-3	TRBD1	once
CASSGGQGTGNTIYF	TGTGCCAGCAGTGGAGGACAGGGCACTGGAAACACCATATATTTT	TRBJ1-3	TRBV25-1	TRBD1	-
CASRWATSSYNEQFF	TGTGCCAGTAGGTGGGCCACAAGCTCCTACAATGAGCAGTTCTTC	TRBJ2-1	TRBV19	-	-
CASSLALLAANTGELFF	TGCGCCAGCAGCTTGGCCTTACTAGCGGCGAACACCGGGGAGCTGTTTTTT	TRBJ2-2	TRBV5-1	TRBD2	-
CASSSGTRGNQPQHF	TGTGCCAGCAGTTCCGGGACAAGGGGCAATCAGCCCCAGCATTTT	TRBJ1-5	TRBV28	-	-
CASSLSGWHQPQHF	TGTGCCAGCAGTCTTTCAGGGTGGCATCAGCCCCAGCATTTT	TRBJ1-5	TRBV6-5	-	-
CASSKKGGILTDTQYF	TGTGCCAGCAGTAAAAAAGGGGGCATCCTCACAGATACGCAGTATTTT	TRBJ2-3	TRBV6-8	TRBD1	-
CASRLVSDKNYGYTF	TGTGCAAGTCGCTTAGTTTCGGACAAGAACTATGGCTACACCTTC	TRBJ1-2	TRBV12-2	-	-
CASSLRPSEQYF	TGTGCCAGCAGTTTACGTCCTAGCGAGCAGTACTTC	TRBJ2-7	TRBV28	-	few
CASSYGGTYEQYF	TGTGCCAGCAGTTACGGGGGAACCTACGAGCAGTACTTC	TRBJ2-7	TRBV6-5	-	-
CASSLRGTGDSNQPQHF	TGTGCCAGCAGCCTAAGAGGGACGGGTGATAGCAATCAGCCCCAGCATTTT	TRBJ1-5	TRBV4-2	-	-
CAWSGSGGPLFGELFF	TGTGCCTGGAGTGGGTCGGGAGGGCCACTTTTCGGGGAGCTGTTTTTT	TRBJ2-2	TRBV30	TRBD2	-
CASSTDPNQPQHF	TGTGCCAGTAGTACCGATCCCAATCAGCCCCAGCATTTT	TRBJ1-5	TRBV19	-	once
CASSPDRGWSGNTIYF	TGCGCCAGCAGCCCAGACAGGGGGTGGTCTGGAAACACCATATATTTT	TRBJ1-3	TRBV5-1	TRBD1	-
CASSLIGGVNTIYF	TGTGCCAGCAGCCTGATAGGAGGGGTAAACACCATATATTTT	TRBJ1-3	TRBV11-2	-	-
CASSLDRGGAGELFF	TGCGCCAGCAGCTTGGATCGGGGGGGCGCCGGGGAGCTGTTTTTT	TRBJ2-2	TRBV5-1	TRBD2	-
CASSKGLAENNEQFF	TGTGCCAGCAGTAAGGGACTAGCGGAAAACAATGAGCAGTTCTTC	TRBJ2-1	TRBV2	TRBD2	-
CASSVDSDQFREQYF	TGTGCCAGCAGCGTAGACTCCGATCAATTTCGCGAGCAGTACTTC	TRBJ2-7	TRBV9	-	-
CASSRNWETQYF	TGTGCCAGCAGTAGGAATTGGGAGACCCAGTACTTC	TRBJ2-5	TRBV6-1	-	-
CAWSVRGNQPQHF	TGTGCCTGGAGTGTGAGGGGGAATCAGCCCCAGCATTTT	TRBJ1-5	TRBV30	-	-
CASSLGANQETQYF	TGTGCCAGCAGCTTAGGGGCTAACCAAGAGACCCAGTACTTC	TRBJ2-5	TRBV7-3	-	-
CASKPVGSYNEQFF	TGCGCCAGCAAACCGGTGGGCTCCTACAATGAGCAGTTCTTC	TRBJ2-1	TRBV5-1	-	-
CASSQGDTLDQPQHF	TGCGCCAGCAGCCAAGGAGACACCCTCGATCAGCCCCAGCATTTT	TRBJ1-5	TRBV4-1	-	-
CASQRQGRTEAFF	TGTGCCAGCCAAAGACAGGGGAGGACTGAAGCTTTCTTT	TRBJ1-1	TRBV5-4	TRBD1	few
CASSLWGYGYTF	TGTGCCAGCAGCTTGTGGGGATATGGCTACACCTTC	TRBJ1-2	TRBV5-6	-	-
CASSVSSYEQYF	TGTGCCAGCAGCGTCAGCTCCTACGAGCAGTACTTC	TRBJ2-7	TRBV7-9	-	few